A selection of T cell receptor beta chains follows, all from one sample in a study of STAT3 mutations in large granular lymphocyte leukemia. The table came from immunoSEQ multiplex PCR; TCRdb's copy has only in-frame clones and leaves some out. The data contain around 7,000 clones, around 75% of them singletons. The sequencing sample was made of peripheral blood mononuclear cells. The receptors originated from a woman in her forties with T-cell large granular lymphocyte leukemia. Some clones in this sample may be carry-over from other donors' samples. CDR3s include the opening cysteine and the closing phenylalanine or tryptophan. A D gene is named only where the DNA matches it firmly. Not all rows give a size; the values are once, few, many and, for expanded clones, a class.

v_call,j_call,clone_size,d_call,cdr3_aa,cdr3_nt
TRBV5-1,TRBJ2-5,.,TRBD2,CASSGGTSEQETQYF,TGCGCCAGCAGCGGAGGGACTAGCGAGCAAGAGACCCAGTACTTC
TRBV5-5,TRBJ2-7,.,.,CASSLGPGTDSYEQYF,TGTGCCAGCAGCCTCGGCCCGGGGACGGATTCCTACGAGCAGTACTTC
TRBV6-5,TRBJ1-1,.,TRBD1,CASSYRGGAGNTEAFF,TGTGCCAGCAGTTACAGAGGGGGCGCGGGGAACACTGAAGCTTTCTTT
TRBV7-9,TRBJ2-5,.,TRBD1,CASSGTGQQETQYF,TGTGCCAGCAGCGGGACAGGCCAGCAAGAGACCCAGTACTTC
TRBV29-1,TRBJ1-2,.,.,CSAGDASYGYTF,TGCAGCGCCGGGGACGCCTCATATGGCTACACCTTC
TRBV29-1,TRBJ2-3,.,TRBD2,CSEGLGDTQYF,TGCAGCGAAGGACTAGGGGATACGCAGTATTTT
TRBV5-1,TRBJ1-1,.,.,CASSLWPLGGNTEAFF,TGCGCCAGCAGCTTGTGGCCGCTGGGAGGGAACACTGAAGCTTTCTTT
TRBV5-4,TRBJ1-1,.,.,CASSLEGWGDTEAFF,TGTGCCAGCAGCTTGGAGGGTTGGGGTGACACTGAAGCTTTCTTT
TRBV6-1,TRBJ2-7,.,.,CASSEAGDEQYF,TGTGCCAGCAGTGAAGCAGGCGACGAGCAGTACTTC
TRBV6-1,TRBJ1-1,few,.,CASSWGQNTEAFF,TGTGCCAGCAGCTGGGGACAGAACACTGAAGCTTTCTTT
TRBV27,TRBJ2-5,.,.,CARALWGRRETQYF,TGTGCCAGGGCTCTATGGGGGCGCCGAGAGACCCAGTACTTC
TRBV5-6,TRBJ2-3,.,.,CASSAAGDLTQYF,TGTGCCAGCAGCGCCGCGGGCGACCTCACGCAGTATTTT
TRBV6-1,TRBJ2-6,few,.,CASSGSGANVLTF,TGTGCCAGCAGTGGCTCTGGGGCCAACGTCCTGACTTTC
TRBV6-6,TRBJ2-7,.,.,CASTSGGQPYEQYF,TGTGCCAGCACCTCCGGGGGGCAGCCCTACGAGCAGTACTTC
TRBV30,TRBJ1-1,few,.,CAWSSRGGNTEAFF,TGTGCCTGGAGTTCCCGAGGGGGGAACACTGAAGCTTTCTTT
TRBV18,TRBJ1-1,.,.,CASSRGGPMNTEAFF,TGTGCCAGCTCACGTGGAGGGCCCATGAACACTGAAGCTTTCTTT
TRBV5-1,TRBJ2-7,.,TRBD1,CASSSRQGGSYEQYF,TGCGCCAGCAGCTCTAGACAGGGGGGTTCCTACGAGCAGTACTTC
TRBV7-2,TRBJ2-7,.,TRBD1,CASSRGQAREQYF,TGTGCCAGCAGCCGGGGACAGGCCCGCGAGCAGTACTTC
TRBV5-1,TRBJ2-7,once,.,CASSPGPNPSEQYF,TGCGCCAGCAGCCCCGGGCCGAATCCATCCGAGCAGTACTTC
TRBV13,TRBJ1-2,.,.,CATTRSSYGYTF,TGTGCCACCACGCGGAGTTCCTATGGCTACACCTTC
TRBV18,TRBJ1-2,.,.,CASSPSQENYGYTF,TGTGCCAGCTCACCTTCTCAGGAAAACTATGGCTACACCTTC
TRBV14,TRBJ2-7,.,.,CASSRTSDGYYEQYF,TGTGCCAGCAGCCGGACATCGGACGGCTACTACGAGCAGTACTTC
TRBV7-9,TRBJ1-1,.,TRBD1,CASSRPVRVQGTTEAFF,TGTGCCAGCAGCCGCCCCGTGAGGGTACAGGGGACCACTGAAGCTTTCTTT
TRBV5-6,TRBJ2-7,.,TRBD2,CASSLTSGSYEQYF,TGTGCCAGCAGCTTGACTAGCGGATCCTACGAGCAGTACTTC
TRBV4-2,TRBJ2-3,.,TRBD2,CASSQDALAGSTDTQYF,TGTGCCAGCAGCCAAGACGCTCTAGCGGGTTCTACAGATACGCAGTATTTT
TRBV7-9,TRBJ1-3,.,.,CASSLPGTTNLNTIYF,TGTGCCAGCAGCTTACCAGGGACAACCAATCTAAACACCATATATTTT
TRBV19,TRBJ1-2,.,TRBD1,CASSPAGQGGVDGYTF,TGTGCCAGTAGCCCGGCCGGACAGGGGGGGGTCGATGGCTACACCTTC
TRBV25-1,TRBJ2-7,.,.,CASSTGTPAYEQYF,TGTGCCAGCAGTACAGGGACACCGGCCTACGAGCAGTACTTC
TRBV29-1,TRBJ2-4,.,TRBD1,CSVETGDRGRDIQYF,TGCAGCGTTGAGACCGGTGACAGGGGGAGGGACATTCAGTACTTC
TRBV5-4,TRBJ2-5,few,TRBD1,CASSSKTGEETQYF,TGTGCCAGCAGCTCTAAGACAGGGGAGGAGACCCAGTACTTC
TRBV5-6,TRBJ2-7,.,.,CASSLWALDYEQYF,TGTGCCAGCAGCTTATGGGCTCTAGACTACGAGCAGTACTTC
TRBV5-6,TRBJ1-1,.,.,CASSPGQMNTEAFF,TGTGCCAGCAGCCCCGGACAGATGAACACTGAAGCTTTCTTT
TRBV13,TRBJ2-7,.,TRBD2,CASSSRRGTRAGVTYEQYF,TGTGCCAGCAGCTCTAGGCGGGGGACCAGAGCGGGAGTGACCTACGAGCAGTACTTC
TRBV30,TRBJ2-6,.,.,CASVGPTSGANVLTF,TGTGCCTCCGTTGGACCCACCTCTGGGGCCAACGTCCTGACTTTC
TRBV19,TRBJ1-6,.,.,CASRVSGSPLHF,TGTGCCAGCCGGGTTTCGGGGTCACCCCTCCACTTT
TRBV27,TRBJ1-5,.,TRBD1,CASSSRQGGSPQHF,TGTGCCAGCAGTTCTCGACAGGGAGGGTCGCCCCAGCATTTT
TRBV27,TRBJ1-2,.,.,CASSSAPINYGYTF,TGTGCCAGCAGTTCGGCTCCGATTAACTATGGCTACACCTTC
TRBV7-1,TRBJ2-1,few,TRBD1,CASSEGQMYNEQFF,TGTGCCAGCAGCGAGGGACAGATGTACAATGAGCAGTTCTTC
TRBV5-4,TRBJ2-5,.,.,CASSLGVERRSETQYF,TGTGCCAGCAGCTTGGGGGTAGAGAGACGGTCGGAGACCCAGTACTTC
TRBV13,TRBJ2-7,.,TRBD2,CASSRYSGGHYEQYF,TGTGCCAGCAGCCGCTATAGCGGGGGGCACTACGAGCAGTACTTC
TRBV4-3,TRBJ1-1,.,.,CASSHPGHMNTEAFF,TGCGCCAGCAGCCATCCGGGACATATGAACACTGAAGCTTTCTTT